This is a list of T cell receptor beta chains from one sample in a study of cytomegalovirus exposure and HLA in healthy donors. The table came from immunoSEQ multiplex PCR; TCRdb's copy has only in-frame clones and leaves some out. The table has 110,000 to 150,000 clones, about 82% seen once. Sequenced input: PBMCs. The receptors derive from a woman aged 40 to 50 in good health and CMV-seropositive. CDR3s include the opening cysteine and the closing phenylalanine or tryptophan. The order of the fields is CDR3 protein, V gene, J gene, clone size. A row's size may be missing; if present it is once, few, many or a size class.

CASHGGGGGGELFF,TRBV2,TRBJ2-2,few
CASSLGTGGTYEQYF,TRBV11-2,TRBJ2-7,NA
CASSEHGQGSEQYF,TRBV6-1,TRBJ2-7,NA
CASSPADSFRSTGELFF,TRBV5-1,TRBJ2-2,NA
CASSGQQGKELFF,TRBV18,TRBJ2-2,NA
CASSPIRQGRTSYEQYF,TRBV18,TRBJ2-7,NA
CASSVSAGETDTQYF,TRBV6-4,TRBJ2-3,NA
CASDQDRATDTQYF,TRBV2,TRBJ2-3,NA
CASSQAGGVGRELFF,TRBV4-3,TRBJ2-2,NA
CASSQDRRLQGGELFF,TRBV4-2,TRBJ2-2,few
CASSKAGEPTGELFF,TRBV5-6,TRBJ2-2,NA
CASSVGAGTGSTEAFF,TRBV9,TRBJ1-1,NA
CASSLRGSNEQFF,TRBV5-4,TRBJ2-1,once
CATRPTGGITNEKLFF,TRBV15,TRBJ1-4,once
CASSAGPGGIEQYF,TRBV9,TRBJ2-7,NA
CSVDRPGQVLEAFF,TRBV29-1,TRBJ1-1,NA
CSVLTSGRNEQFF,TRBV29-1,TRBJ2-1,NA
CASSDTLAGFRDTQYF,TRBV9,TRBJ2-3,NA
CASSLFQGAEEQYF,TRBV28,TRBJ2-7,NA
CASSLNYFYEQYF,TRBV27,TRBJ2-7,NA
CASSLVCRGGNQPQHF,TRBV11-3,TRBJ1-5,NA
CASSARDSYAGELFF,TRBV9,TRBJ2-2,NA
CASSVGHRHPAYEQYF,TRBV9,TRBJ2-7,NA
CASSVGDRDNEQFF,TRBV9,TRBJ2-1,NA
CAISESPFRTGGKERTEAFF,TRBV10-3,TRBJ1-1,NA
CASSSTLAGELFF,TRBV7-3,TRBJ2-2,once
CASSILGQAPFLYF,TRBV19,TRBJ2-5,NA
CSVEPGGGTEAFF,TRBV29-1,TRBJ1-1,once
CASRLDTAAYNEQFF,TRBV27,TRBJ2-1,NA
CASSPASGYNNEQFF,TRBV9,TRBJ2-1,NA
CASSLEGGNTEAFF,TRBV7-3,TRBJ1-1,NA
CASSWGTSGRFTGELFF,TRBV5-1,TRBJ2-2,NA
CASSISQQGGFNEQFF,TRBV19,TRBJ2-1,NA
CASSPQGAGFHEQYF,TRBV5-4,TRBJ2-7,NA
CASSAYNQPQHF,TRBV7-2,TRBJ1-5,few
CASSLLGVDEQFF,TRBV7-3,TRBJ2-1,once
CASSESGTGELFF,TRBV6-4,TRBJ2-2,few
CSVEDQEGGYTF,TRBV29-1,TRBJ1-2,NA
CASSYSRASSGNTIYF,TRBV6-5,TRBJ1-3,NA
CASSLSGRAIETQYF,TRBV7-7,TRBJ2-5,NA
CAWSDQLTQANYGYTF,TRBV30,TRBJ1-2,NA
CASSLPGQANTEAFF,TRBV28,TRBJ1-1,NA